Each of the 8 T cell receptor beta chains below was sequenced from the same sample in a study of molecular identifiers for immune sequencing clone quantification. TCRdb re-derived calls from the PCR reads in MiXCR, one entry per CDR3 protein. The sample holds more than 50,000 distinct CDR3 sequences, around 19% seen once. The specimen was naive CD8+ T cells from blood, with Jurkat cell RNA spiked in. The subset denotes: FACS-sorted CD8+CD4-CCR7+CD45RA+ naive T cells. These receptors originate from a human donor in good health. Some libraries in this study had Jurkat cell RNA spiked in.

This clonotype was picked up many times. J is TRBJ2-6 and V is TRBV24-1; D may be TRBD1 (6 bases). CDR3 size: 19 residues. Germline V CDR1 and CDR2: KGHDR, SFDVKD. V was trimmed by 3 bases and J by 0 bases, leaving 17 bases between them. This CDR3 is CATSDPGHPLSSGANVLTF. In DNA form, the CDR3 reads TGTGCCACCAGTGATCCGGGACACCCGTTGAGCTCTGGGGCCAACGTCCTGACTTTC.

The V gene is TRBV13, the J gene TRBJ2-1; 10 nucleotides match TRBD1. The CDR3 runs to 15 residues. J lost 8 bases, V lost 0 bases, and 4 bases had no gene match. Per the germline V gene, CDR1 is PRHDT and CDR2 is FYEKMQ (reference sequence). The CDR3 DNA follows: TGTGCCAGCAGCTTAGGGGGACAGGGGCTTCATGAGCAGTTCTTC. Translation gives CASSLGGQGLHEQFF.

This clonotype has ten or more counts. The chain combines TRBV29-1 with TRBJ1-1, with 7 bases aligning to TRBD1. Germline CDR1 reads SQVTM; CDR2 reads ANQGSEA. V lost 3 bases, J lost 2 bases, and 3 bases stayed unmatched. This CDR3 is built from 13 residues. The CDR3: CSVETGSNTEAFF. CDR3 DNA: TGCAGCGTTGAGACAGGGAGTAACACTGAAGCTTTCTTT.

Concerning this clonotype: At one end the junction does not follow the germline gene, possibly because of a read error. The CDR3 spells CASSLGQGNEQYF. CDR3 sequence (DNA): TGTGCTAGCAGCTTGGGACAGGGAAACGAGCAGTACTTC. The chain carries TRBV7-7 and TRBJ2-7; 9 bases match TRBD1. This CDR3 contains 13 residues. Germline-derived CDR1 and CDR2 are SSHAT and FNYEAQ (reference sequence).

V gene TRBV29-1 combines with J gene TRBJ2-2; 8 positions match TRBD1. CDR1 is SQVTM and CDR2 is ANQGSEA in the germline V gene. CDR3 length equals 14 residues. The J segment lost 7 bases and the V segment lost 4 bases, leaving 8 bases of the junction unmatched. In nucleotides, the CDR3 is TGCAGCGTTGTCGACAGGGGAGTTGGCGGGGAGCTGTTTTTT. Protein sequence: CSVVDRGVGGELFF.

This clonotype was recorded many times. The chain is built from TRBV21-1 and TRBJ2-3; TRBD1 reflects the table's D call only, with no check against the DNA. TRBV21-1 is a listed pseudogene. The length of the CDR3 is 15 residues. As DNA, the CDR3 is TGTGCCAGCACCTTGGGACCCGTAGCCCTAGATACGCAGTATTTT. It codes for CASTLGPVALDTQYF.

The table lists this clonotype with many counts. This chain joins TRBV20-1 and TRBJ2-7, with 10 nucleotides matching TRBD1. Germline assignment: CDR1 DFQATT and CDR2 SNEGSKA (reference sequence). The CDR3 sequence is 16 residues long. The V and J ends lost 6 bases and 3 bases, in that order; junction bases with no gene match: 14. The DNA of the CDR3 is TGCAGTGCCCGACCGTTAATGGGGACAGGGGACTACGAGCAGTACTTC. It yields the protein CSARPLMGTGDYEQYF.

This clonotype was seen repeatedly, ten times or more. The V call is TRBV2, the J call TRBJ2-1, with D perhaps being TRBD1 or TRBD2 (5 bases each). Germline V gene sequence: CDR1 SNHLY, CDR2 FYNNEI. Trimming took 10 bases from V and 2 from J, leaving 24 bases between them. This CDR3 has 17 amino acids. In DNA, the CDR3 is TGTGCCACACCAGGGCCGGGAACTAGTGTCACCTACAATGAGCAGTTCTTC. It specifies CATPGPGTSVTYNEQFF.